The 19 T cell receptor beta chains given below trace back to one sample, sequenced in a study of cytomegalovirus exposure and HLA in healthy donors. The PCR employed 60 Vbeta primers together with 13 Jbeta primers. Repertoires were generated with immunoSEQ multiplex PCR, while TCRdb's copy carries only in-frame clones and drops some. The data show more than 95,000 clones, about 81% seen once. Sequencing was carried out using PBMCs. Source of these receptors: a woman aged 25 to 39 in good health and CMV-seronegative.

The chain carries TRBV6-1 and TRBJ1-1; 8 nucleotides line up with TRBD1. The trim removed 5 bases at V and 2 bases at J, leaving 4 bases unmatched. This CDR3 is built from 14 residues. Germline V lookup: CDR1 MNHNS, CDR2 SASEGT. CDR3 sequence (DNA): TGTGCCAGCAGTTCGGGACAGGCCAACACTGAAGCTTTCTTT. Amino acid sequence: CASSSGQANTEAFF.

The chain employs TRBV10-3 and TRBJ2-3; D gene ambiguous. Between the trimmed V and J ends, which lost 6 bases and 2 bases, there was a span of 9 bases. CDR3 length equals 13 residues. Germline-derived CDR1 and CDR2 are ENHRY and SYGVKD. The CDR3 protein is CAIRPEATDTQYF. In nucleotides, the CDR3 is TGTGCCATCAGACCCGAAGCCACAGATACGCAGTATTTT.

The chain is built from TRBV7-9 and TRBJ1-1; D call uncertain. CDR3 length: 11 amino acids. V gave up 7 bases and J gave up 1 base, with 4 bases separating them. Germline V gene lookup returns CDR1 SEHNR and CDR2 FQNEAQ (reference sequence). CDR3 DNA: TGTGCCAGCATGGCGAACACTGAAGCTTTCTTT. Its translation is CASMANTEAFF.

This rearrangement joins TRBV7-3 to TRBJ2-2, with D perhaps matching TRBD2 (5 bases). The CDR3 is made up of 14 amino acids. Germline values: CDR1 SGHTA, CDR2 FQGTGA. Trimming stripped 3 bases from V and 7 bases from J, with 12 bases between. The CDR3 region is CASSFSGLIGELFF. The CDR3 coding sequence is TGTGCCAGCAGCTTCTCTGGACTGATCGGGGAGCTGTTTTTT.

The count of this clone is one. The V call is TRBV27, the J call TRBJ1-3; 8 positions match TRBD1. Germline loops: CDR1 MNHEY, CDR2 SMNVEV (reference sequence). The CDR3 spans 13 residues. Trimming at V came to 10 bases and at J to 2 bases, leaving 4 bases not matched to a gene. CDR3 DNA: TGTGCCACCCGGACAGGGCCTGGAAACACCATATATTTT. It codes for CATRTGPGNTIYF.

V and J are TRBV19 and TRBJ1-2; 7 bases fit TRBD1. V shed 3 bases, J shed 6 bases, and the junction held 7 bases outside the gene matches. The CDR3 is made up of 14 amino acids. The germline CDR1 and CDR2 sequences are LNHDA and SQIVND (reference sequence). CDR3 in amino acids: CASSMGEGAHGYTF. DNA of the CDR3: TGTGCCAGTAGTATGGGAGAGGGGGCTCATGGCTACACCTTC.

The chain is built from TRBV7-2 and TRBJ1-5; D possibly corresponds to TRBD1 (5 bases). CDR1 and CDR2 (germline): SGHTA, FQGNSA. V lost 10 bases, J lost 9 bases, and 25 bases lay in between. This CDR3 has 15 amino acids. Here the CDR3 DNA reads TGTGCCACTAATATGGATGGGGCAGTGGCACGGCCCCAGCATTTT. Protein product: CATNMDGAVARPQHF.

V and J are TRBV6-5 and TRBJ2-7; D is perhaps TRBD2 (6 bases). Between the trimmed V and J ends, which lost 8 bases and 0 bases, there was a span of 11 bases. Per the germline V gene, CDR1 is MNHEY and CDR2 is SVGAGI. The CDR3 totals 13 residues. CDR3 nucleotides: TGTGCCAGCGGGACTTCTAGCTCCTACGAGCAGTACTTC. Translated, it gives CASGTSSSYEQYF.

V is TRBV29-1 and J is TRBJ2-3; D call uncertain. V lost 4 bases, J lost 4 bases, and 12 bases lay in between. The CDR3 is 13 residues long. Germline-derived CDR1 and CDR2 are SQVTM and ANQGSEA. The CDR3 sequence is CSVGSRNSDTQYF. The CDR3 bases are TGCAGCGTTGGGTCCAGGAACTCAGATACGCAGTATTTT.

The V call is TRBV7-8, the J call TRBJ2-1, with 7 bases fitting TRBD2. The germline V gene encodes CDR1 SGHVS and CDR2 FQNEAQ. The CDR3 spans 18 residues. With V trimmed by 0 bases and J by 2 bases, 10 bases remained unmatched. For the CDR3, the DNA is TGTGCCAGCAGCTTAGCCTCAAGCGGGACCTCACCCTACAATGAGCAGTTCTTC. Translated, it gives CASSLASSGTSPYNEQFF.

This sequence joins TRBV12-5 and TRBJ2-2; 8 bases fit TRBD1. CDR1 LGHNT and CDR2 FRNRAP come from the germline V gene. The CDR3 is 16 residues long. Trimming cost V 3 bases and J 5 bases; bases outside gene matches: 8. The CDR3 nucleotides read TGTGCTAGTGGTTTCTGGCAGGGGGCTGGGACCGGGGAGCTGTTTTTT. It is translated as CASGFWQGAGTGELFF.

The rearrangement links TRBV30 to TRBJ2-3; 10 nucleotides align to TRBD2. Trimming took 2 bases from V and 6 from J; bases not matched to a gene: 8. CDR3 length equals 15 residues. CDR1 is GTSNPN, CDR2 SVGIG, per germline (reference sequence). The CDR3 sequence is CAWSSLAGGVDTQYF. In DNA form, the CDR3 reads TGTGCCTGGAGTTCTTTAGCGGGAGGAGTGGATACGCAGTATTTT. Together with reference TRBV30 and TRBJ2-3, the CDR3 gives the full variable domain: SQTIHQWPATLVQPVGSPLSLECTVEGTSNPNLYWYRQAAGRGLQLLFYSVGIGQISSEVPQNLSASRPQDRQFILSSKKLLLSDSGFYLCAWSSLAGGVDTQYFGPGTRLTVL.

This clone was found a few times. The V and J genes are TRBV4-3 and TRBJ2-3, with a possible D match to TRBD2 (5 bases). The CDR3 consists of 16 residues. The V and J ends lost 1 base and 7 bases respectively, with 18 bases between them. CDR1 and CDR2 from the germline V gene are LGHNA and YSLEER. The CDR3 DNA sequence: TGCGCCAGCAGCCAAGTTCTCCTAGCCTCCATCCATACGCAGTATTTT. Amino acid sequence: CASSQVLLASIHTQYF.

The chain is built from TRBV30 and TRBJ1-2; a possible D gene is TRBD1 (6 bases). CDR3 size: 11 residues. V lost 8 bases and J lost 4, with 11 bases in between. CDR1 is GTSNPN and CDR2 is SVGIG in the germline V gene (reference sequence). Here the CDR3 DNA reads TGTGCCGGGGAGGGGGGCTATGGCTACACCTTC. It translates to CAGEGGYGYTF.

The rearrangement joins TRBV11-3 to TRBJ2-3; 14 positions agree with TRBD2. V gave up 8 bases and J gave up 0 bases; unmatched junction bases: 7. The CDR3 is 17 amino acids. The V gene's germline CDR1 is SGHNT and CDR2 YENEEA. The CDR3 DNA is TGTGCCAGCTCGACTAGCGGGGGGGTCTATAGCACAGATACGCAGTATTTT. It specifies CASSTSGGVYSTDTQYF.

This chain connects TRBV30 to TRBJ1-4; D possibly corresponds to TRBD1 (6 bases). The CDR3 loop spans 12 amino acids. Germline V CDR1 and CDR2: GTSNPN, SVGIG (reference sequence). V dropped 5 bases and J dropped 11 bases, with 15 bases sitting between them. In DNA form, the CDR3 reads TGTGCCTGGGAGACAAAAAGGGGGAAACTGTTTTTT. It encodes CAWETKRGKLFF.

The chain employs TRBV5-1 and TRBJ1-4; D gene unclear. The CDR3 extends over 14 amino acids. Germline V gene lookup returns CDR1 SGHRS and CDR2 YFSETQ. V lost 9 bases, J lost 0 bases, and 12 bases lay in between. CDR3 residues: CAKRNEATNEKLFF. CDR3 nucleotides: TGCGCCAAAAGGAACGAGGCAACTAATGAAAAACTGTTTTTT.

The chain links TRBV19 to TRBJ1-5; D may be TRBD1 (6 bases). Trimming pared 8 bases from V and 2 bases from J, leaving 22 bases between. Germline V gene lookup returns CDR1 LNHDA and CDR2 SQIVND (reference sequence). The CDR3 sequence is 17 residues long. The chain's CDR3 is CASDTAQGRWGNQPQHF. Here the CDR3 DNA reads TGTGCCAGTGACACCGCACAGGGTAGGTGGGGCAATCAGCCCCAGCATTTT.

This chain joins TRBV30 and TRBJ2-5, with D possibly TRBD1 on 5 matching bases. This CDR3 has 12 residues. V was shortened by 2 bases and J by 4 bases, with 8 bases between the two germline ends. Germline-derived CDR1 and CDR2 are GTSNPN and SVGIG (reference sequence). As DNA, the CDR3 is TGTGCCTGGAGTTATGACAGAGAGACCCAGTACTTC. It translates to CAWSYDRETQYF.